This entry describes one T cell receptor beta chain. Sequencing used immunoSEQ multiplex PCR; TCRdb keeps in-frame clones, though not all of them. In the table there are about 170,000 clones, less than 90% of which are singletons. This CDR3 is built from 17 residues. In germline, CDR1 is SGHAT, CDR2 FQNNGV. Trimming removed 5 bases from V and 5 bases from J; junction bases left unmatched: 14. The data derive from a study of blood T cell repertoires in COVID-19. Participants were aged roughly 18 to 90 years, lived in around 22 US areas, and enrolled virtually. The source material was PBMCs or T cells enriched from blood (not recorded which). V gene TRBV11-2 combines with J gene TRBJ1-4, with 7 nucleotides matching TRBD1. The receptor was isolated from a human donor with acute COVID-19. The donor label of this sample is uncertain. The CDR3 DNA follows: TGTGCCAGCAGCCCCCAAACCCCGGGACAGCTGAATGAAAAACTGTTTTTT. Translation: CASSPQTPGQLNEKLFF.